This TCR beta chain was sequenced during a study of T cell clonotyping in hematopoietic cell transplantation. Profiling relied on immunoSEQ multiplex PCR, and the TCRdb table lists in-frame clones only, not all of them. The table records almost 20,000 clones, more than 65% of them present only once. CDR1 is GTSNPN, CDR2 SVGIG, per germline (reference sequence). Trimming shortened V by 5 bases and J by 3 bases, and 10 bases separated the two germline ends. The CDR3 is made up of 13 amino acids. Broader study findings: No sorting was done, leaving CD4 and CD8 contributions mixed. After transplant, recipient diversity fell while pathologically expanded clonotypes grew through day 180.

Notes on this clone: Its antigen is currently unknown.

The source material was peripheral blood mononuclear cells. The TCR was taken from a man aged 60 to 69 in good health. Some clones in this sample may be carry-over from other donors' samples. V and J are TRBV30 and TRBJ1-4, with D hard to call. As DNA, the CDR3 is TGTGCCTGGTCACAGAACTCTAATGAAAAACTGTTTTTT. Translation: CAWSQNSNEKLFF.